This T cell receptor (beta chain) comes out of a study of cytomegalovirus exposure and HLA in healthy donors. With 60 Vbeta and 13 Jbeta primers, the PCR was carried out. Clones were sequenced by immunoSEQ multiplex PCR, and TCRdb holds only the in-frame ones, with some missing. Among about 200,000 clones listed, about 79% were seen once. This CDR3 contains 16 residues. In germline, CDR1 is SGDLS, CDR2 YYNGEE. V lost 4 bases and J 4 bases, leaving 20 bases between the germline ends. In this sample, this clone turned up a few times. The receptor was derived from a male donor in good health and CMV-seronegative. The chain joins TRBV9 to TRBJ2-5, with D perhaps TRBD2 (7 bases). The sequenced material came from PBMCs. CDR3 nucleotide sequence: TGTGCCAGCAGCCCAAACGGGGGGCTCGGTTTAGAGACCCAGTACTTC. Its protein product is CASSPNGGLGLETQYF.